This T cell receptor beta chain appears in the sequencing data of a study of blood T cell repertoires in COVID-19 (dated by TCRdb to the early 2020s). Regarding the study in general: Samples covering the acute and convalescent phases of COVID-19 were provided by collaborators in the United States, Italy and Spain. The repertoires were released in a freely available public database intended as a resource for research on the immune response to SARS-CoV-2. Subjects who had been exposed to COVID-19, were actively infected with it, or had recovered from it provided the deeply sampled blood TCRbeta repertoires that made up the dataset. The material from the prospective study consisted of cDNA or gDNA derived from T cells, B-cell-depleted T cells, or PBMCs. A de-identified subject ID, COVID-19 status, age in years and sex were almost always included in the sample metadata. Samples were obtained from the ongoing ImmuneRACE study (first 160 participants) and from approximately 1,200 subjects provided by 6 global collaborators. Where available, HLA class I and class II types were obtained from metadata supplied by the sample provider rather than from assay-based typing.

V is trimmed back by 1 base and J by 2 bases, and the junction contains 7 bases that no gene match accounts for. The CDR3 measures 15 amino acids from cysteine to phenylalanine. This entry keeps only the CDR3 DNA: 45 bases, framed from base 1. For CDR1 and CDR2, the germline V gene (reference sequence) lists GTSNPN and SVGIG. Points the paper makes about the study in general: The amount of clinical and demographic metadata varied by source and participant and was provided uncurated.

TCRbeta CDR3 regions were amplified from genomic DNA using the immunoSEQ Assay, a bias-controlled multiplex PCR. In the source study's methods: The number of nucleated cells in each sample was estimated by amplification of reference gene primers within the assay. To quantify the absolute abundance of each unique TCRbeta CDR3 rearrangement, sequence reads were collapsed and filtered. Productive Simpson clonality was computed per sample as the square root of Simpson's diversity index over productive rearrangements. What TCRdb holds here is the immuneACCESS table cut down to in-frame rearrangements. Part of the clones is not present; checked against another copy, under half of the missing clones reflect an unresolved V gene, and the others are unexplained. V and J calls and clone size are as listed in that table; D and trimming were resolved from the DNA. In all, the sample holds 130,000 or so clones, and approximately 85% of those were seen once. The top ten hold around 13% of the sample.

Concerning this clone: Its cognate antigen has yet to be identified. No qualities accompany the bases; no much larger clone lies one base away.

The collaborating institutions used their own protocols to collect whole blood in K2EDTA tubes. Collaborator samples were shipped for TCRbeta analysis as frozen whole blood, isolated PBMCs, or DNA extracted from either sample type. The sequence is built from TRBV30 and TRBJ2-7, and 8 bases in between align with TRBD2. The TCR was taken from a human donor in a cohort sampled during active COVID-19. Sequencing was performed on peripheral blood. In nucleotides, the sequence is TGTGCCTGGAGTGCCGCGGGAGCGGGGGCCTACGAGCAGTACTTC. Translation gives CAWSAAGAGAYEQYF.